This TCR beta chain was retrieved from a study of T cell responses to AZD1222 COVID-19 vaccine. From germline, CDR1 is LNHDA and CDR2 SQIVND (reference sequence). The length of the CDR3 is 12 residues. Trimming shortened V by 5 bases and J by 7 bases, and 9 bases separated the two germline ends. Both about-4-week and about-12-week second-dose recipients were combined. Study-level results: Donors were mostly white British, more females; clonal diversity possibly underestimated.

Concerning this clone itself: The antigen remains unidentified.

Data came from immunoSEQ multiplex PCR; TCRdb stores just in-frame clones and leaves some out. The profile shows just under 150,000 clones, 86% of them singletons. The sequence was collected from an adult who received the AZD1222 COVID-19 vaccine. V gene TRBV19 combines with J gene TRBJ1-5; D is uncertain. The specimen was peripheral blood, collected 28 days after the second AZD1222 dose. CDR3 residues: CASSLGYQPQHF. CDR3 DNA sequence: TGTGCCAGTAGTTTAGGTTACCAGCCCCAGCATTTT. Based on the CDR3 plus reference TRBV19 and TRBJ1-5, the full variable domain is DGGITQSPKYLFRKEGQNVTLSCEQNLNHDAMYWYRQDPGQGLRLIYYSQIVNDFQKGDIAEGYSVSREKKESFPLTVTSAQKNPTAFYLCASSLGYQPQHFGDGTRLSIL.